The rows below give T cell receptor beta chains drawn from one sample of a study of T cell repertoires in cytomegalovirus infection. TCRdb used MiXCR to reprocess the reads, holding one entry per CDR3 protein. The table shows roughly 600,000 distinct CDR3 sequences, with more than 20% occurring only once. The source material was CD8+ T cells from PBMCs. These receptors were collected from a human donor in good health (CMV status not recorded). Some clones in this sample may be carry-over from other donors' samples. Both conserved end residues are part of each CDR3. Fields, in order: V gene, D gene, CDR3 length, J gene, clone size, CDR3 DNA, CDR3 protein. The D gene is left open where the match is weak. Clone size is shown for a subset of rows, as once, few, many or a class of expanded clone.

V gene: TRBV6-5
D gene: TRBD1
CDR3 length: 16
J gene: TRBJ1-2
clone size: few
CDR3 DNA: TGTGCCAGCAGCGGGACAGGGGGCGTTGGGTTGTCTGGCTACACCTTC
CDR3 protein: CASSGTGGVGLSGYTF

V gene: TRBV7-9
D gene: TRBD2
CDR3 length: 17
J gene: TRBJ2-1
clone size: few
CDR3 DNA: TGTGCCAGCAGCTTACCCCCGGGAGAAGCGGGGGGGCCGGAGCAGTTCTTC
CDR3 protein: CASSLPPGEAGGPEQFF

V gene: TRBV7-2
D gene: .
CDR3 length: 14
J gene: TRBJ2-7
clone size: .
CDR3 DNA: TGTGCCAGCAGTTTCCCCGGCAGCCCCTACGAGCAGTACTTC
CDR3 protein: CASSFPGSPYEQYF

V gene: TRBV7-3
D gene: TRBD1
CDR3 length: 16
J gene: TRBJ2-2
clone size: .
CDR3 DNA: TGTGCCAGCAGCATCGGACAGGGGAGATTCACCGGGGAGCTGTTTTTT
CDR3 protein: CASSIGQGRFTGELFF

V gene: TRBV6-4
D gene: TRBD2
CDR3 length: 15
J gene: TRBJ2-1
clone size: .
CDR3 DNA: TGTGCCAGCAGTGAGGGCGGGGGGGTCTGGAATGAGCAGTTCTTC
CDR3 protein: CASSEGGGVWNEQFF

V gene: TRBV7-8
D gene: TRBD1
CDR3 length: 16
J gene: TRBJ2-5
clone size: .
CDR3 DNA: TGTGCCAGCAGCCCGCCTCCCAGGGGGCGCCAAGAGACCCAGTACTTC
CDR3 protein: CASSPPPRGRQETQYF

V gene: TRBV7-2
D gene: .
CDR3 length: 15
J gene: TRBJ1-6
clone size: many
CDR3 DNA: TGTGCCAGCAGCCCCGCCCGCAGGGCTTATTCACCCCTCCACTTT
CDR3 protein: CASSPARRAYSPLHF

V gene: TRBV11-2
D gene: .
CDR3 length: 15
J gene: TRBJ2-2
clone size: .
CDR3 DNA: TGTGCCAGCACCTTAAGGCGTCTCAATGGCGGGGAGCTGTTTTTT
CDR3 protein: CASTLRRLNGGELFF

V gene: TRBV14
D gene: .
CDR3 length: 15
J gene: TRBJ2-7
clone size: .
CDR3 DNA: TGTGCCAGCAGCCAAGGTCTGAGCTACTCCTACGAGCAGTACTTC
CDR3 protein: CASSQGLSYSYEQYF

V gene: TRBV2
D gene: TRBD2
CDR3 length: 14
J gene: TRBJ2-5
clone size: .
CDR3 DNA: TGTGCCAGCAGTGATGGACTAGCCTCGGAGACCCAGTACTTC
CDR3 protein: CASSDGLASETQYF

V gene: TRBV20-1
D gene: TRBD1
CDR3 length: 12
J gene: TRBJ2-3
clone size: .
CDR3 DNA: TGCAGTGCTCCACGTATCCAGGGACAGCCGTATTTT
CDR3 protein: CSAPRIQGQPYF

V gene: TRBV7-6
D gene: .
CDR3 length: 15
J gene: TRBJ2-3
clone size: many
CDR3 DNA: TGTGCCAGCAGCTTGGGGGGGGCGCCGACAGATACGCAGTATTTT
CDR3 protein: CASSLGGAPTDTQYF

V gene: TRBV14
D gene: .
CDR3 length: 13
J gene: TRBJ1-5
clone size: few
CDR3 DNA: TGTGCCAGCAGCCAAGGTAGACGGGAGCCCCAGCATTTT
CDR3 protein: CASSQGRREPQHF

V gene: TRBV19
D gene: .
CDR3 length: 14
J gene: TRBJ1-4
clone size: .
CDR3 DNA: TGTGCCACCCCGGCGATGAATCCTAATGAAAAACTGTTTTTT
CDR3 protein: CATPAMNPNEKLFF

V gene: TRBV7-2
D gene: TRBD1
CDR3 length: 14
J gene: TRBJ1-1
clone size: many
CDR3 DNA: TGTGCCTCAGGGGACAGGGCTGAAGGTACTGAAGCTTTCTTT
CDR3 protein: CASGDRAEGTEAFF

V gene: TRBV5-4
D gene: .
CDR3 length: 13
J gene: TRBJ2-1
clone size: .
CDR3 DNA: TGTGCCAGCAGCTTGGTAACTAACAATGAGCAGTTCTTC
CDR3 protein: CASSLVTNNEQFF

V gene: TRBV19
D gene: .
CDR3 length: 13
J gene: TRBJ2-1
clone size: many
CDR3 DNA: TGTGCCAGTAGTATTATCGCTGGAAATGAGCAGTTCTTC
CDR3 protein: CASSIIAGNEQFF

V gene: TRBV3-1
D gene: TRBD1
CDR3 length: 15
J gene: TRBJ2-1
clone size: .
CDR3 DNA: TGTGCCAGCAGCCGGACAGGGGGTATGTACAATGAGCAGTTCTTC
CDR3 protein: CASSRTGGMYNEQFF

V gene: TRBV2
D gene: TRBD1
CDR3 length: 15
J gene: TRBJ2-5
clone size: .
CDR3 DNA: TGTGCCAGCAGATCTAACAGGGGGCGAATGGAGACCCAGTACTTC
CDR3 protein: CASRSNRGRMETQYF

V gene: TRBV19
D gene: .
CDR3 length: 16
J gene: TRBJ1-4
clone size: few
CDR3 DNA: TGTGCCAGTAGTATCGGGGTGATACGGCCATACGAAAAACTGTTTTTT
CDR3 protein: CASSIGVIRPYEKLFF

V gene: TRBV7-6
D gene: .
CDR3 length: 14
J gene: TRBJ1-1
clone size: many
CDR3 DNA: TGTGCCAGCAGCTTAGGGCTTTTTAACACTGAAGCTTTCTTT
CDR3 protein: CASSLGLFNTEAFF

V gene: TRBV5-6
D gene: TRBD1
CDR3 length: 15
J gene: TRBJ1-4
clone size: .
CDR3 DNA: TGTGTCAGCCTCCCCCCAGGGGGAACTAATGAAAAACTGTTTTTT
CDR3 protein: CVSLPPGGTNEKLFF

V gene: TRBV15
D gene: TRBD1
CDR3 length: 15
J gene: TRBJ2-2
clone size: .
CDR3 DNA: TGTGCCACCAGCAGAACAGGGGGCCGGACCGGGGAGCTGTTTTTT
CDR3 protein: CATSRTGGRTGELFF

V gene: TRBV28
D gene: .
CDR3 length: 14
J gene: TRBJ1-1
clone size: .
CDR3 DNA: TGTGCCAGCAGTTTATATAGGAGCAACACTGAAGCTTTCTTT
CDR3 protein: CASSLYRSNTEAFF

V gene: TRBV29-1
D gene: .
CDR3 length: 12
J gene: TRBJ2-2
clone size: .
CDR3 DNA: TGCAGCGTTCATGACAGCACCGGGGAGCTGTTTTTT
CDR3 protein: CSVHDSTGELFF

V gene: TRBV6-5
D gene: TRBD2
CDR3 length: 15
J gene: TRBJ2-3
clone size: few
CDR3 DNA: TGTGCCAGCAGTTGGCAGCGGGGCCTGACAGATACGCAGTATTTT
CDR3 protein: CASSWQRGLTDTQYF

V gene: TRBV7-2
D gene: .
CDR3 length: 17
J gene: TRBJ1-1
clone size: many
CDR3 DNA: TGTGCCAGCAGCTTAGAAAGTGTTGGGGTTCTGAACACTGAAGCTTTCTTT
CDR3 protein: CASSLESVGVLNTEAFF

V gene: TRBV27
D gene: TRBD1
CDR3 length: 14
J gene: TRBJ2-5
clone size: .
CDR3 DNA: TGTGCCAGCACCTGGACAGGGGGCTGGAAGACCCAGTACTTC
CDR3 protein: CASTWTGGWKTQYF

V gene: TRBV29-1
D gene: .
CDR3 length: 13
J gene: TRBJ1-2
clone size: .
CDR3 DNA: TGCAGCGTGGGGGCAGACTCTTACTATGGCTACACCTTC
CDR3 protein: CSVGADSYYGYTF

V gene: TRBV7-8
D gene: TRBD1
CDR3 length: 17
J gene: TRBJ1-3
clone size: .
CDR3 DNA: TGTGCCAGCAGCTTGGGTCCGACAGGGAGGGCTGGAAACACCATATATTTT
CDR3 protein: CASSLGPTGRAGNTIYF

V gene: TRBV6-6
D gene: .
CDR3 length: 17
J gene: TRBJ2-7
clone size: few
CDR3 DNA: TGTGCCAGCAGTTACTCGACGAGGGCAGGGACCCCTCGCGAGCAGTACTTC
CDR3 protein: CASSYSTRAGTPREQYF

V gene: TRBV6-8
D gene: TRBD1
CDR3 length: 16
J gene: TRBJ2-3
clone size: many
CDR3 DNA: TGTGCCAGCAGGCCGGACAGGGCTAAAATCACAGATACGCAGTATTTT
CDR3 protein: CASRPDRAKITDTQYF

V gene: TRBV7-8
D gene: .
CDR3 length: 15
J gene: TRBJ2-3
clone size: few
CDR3 DNA: TGTGCCAGCAGCTTAACCGGGACAGCGGGGGATACGCAGTATTTT
CDR3 protein: CASSLTGTAGDTQYF

V gene: TRBV12-3/TRBV12-4
D gene: TRBD1
CDR3 length: 14
J gene: TRBJ1-5
clone size: .
CDR3 DNA: TGTGCCAGCACTACCGGGACAGGGACTCAGCCCCAGCATTTT
CDR3 protein: CASTTGTGTQPQHF

V gene: TRBV28
D gene: TRBD1
CDR3 length: 14
J gene: TRBJ2-7
clone size: few
CDR3 DNA: TGTGCCAGCGGCCCGACAGGGATCCCGGACGAGCAGTACTTC
CDR3 protein: CASGPTGIPDEQYF

V gene: TRBV7-2
D gene: TRBD2
CDR3 length: 15
J gene: TRBJ2-1
clone size: many
CDR3 DNA: TGTGCCAGCAGCTTCCCGGGACTAGCGGGGGATGAGCAGTTCTTC
CDR3 protein: CASSFPGLAGDEQFF